This T cell receptor beta chain was recovered during a study of cytomegalovirus exposure and HLA in healthy donors. Findings and caveats of the study: The authors confirmed in vitro that a few CMV-associated chains were specific for CMV antigens.

Donors were ostensibly healthy at sampling, although undocumented immune exposures were probable. The study ran its PCR with 60 Vbeta and 13 Jbeta primers. Sequenced by immunoSEQ multiplex PCR; TCRdb stores in-frame clones only, minus some. Of roughly 100,000 clones in the sample, 60% to 80% are singletons; the top ten hold roughly 8.6%. CDR3 length: 13 amino acids. Per germline, CDR1 SNHLY and CDR2 FYNNEI. V lost 6 bases and J lost 8, with 16 bases in between. Remarks on this clone: Its antigen is not identified.

Source material: PBMCs. V gene TRBV2 combines with J gene TRBJ1-2, with D tentatively TRBD1 (6 bases). The sequence was collected from a woman aged 40 to 50 in good health and CMV-seropositive. The CDR3 DNA follows: TGTGCCAGCAGGGATAGGACAGATGTGGGCTACACCTTC. It codes for CASRDRTDVGYTF.